Listed below are T cell receptor beta chains from one sample, sequenced in a study of cytotoxic CD8 clonotypes in ibrutinib-treated CLL. Libraries were prepared by immunoSEQ multiplex PCR; TCRdb keeps only in-frame clonotypes and omits some of them. The sample yields roughly 200,000 clones, over 65% seen once. Source: PBMCs, taken after 12 months of ibrutinib treatment. These receptors were taken from a human donor with chronic lymphocytic leukemia. Both conserved end residues are part of each CDR3. D genes are given only for firm matches. Some rows have no size entry. The others give once, few or many, or a class for an expanded clone.

J,length,size,V,D,CDR3,DNA
TRBJ2-7,14,NA,TRBV4-3,NA,CASSQAPNGYEQYF,TGCGCCAGCAGCCAGGCTCCTAATGGCTACGAGCAGTACTTC
TRBJ2-2,17,NA,TRBV5-1,TRBD1,CASSFSGTGETYRELFF,TGCGCCAGCAGCTTTTCCGGGACAGGGGAAACGTACCGGGAGCTGTTTTTT
TRBJ1-2,15,NA,TRBV7-2,TRBD1,CASSSRTGANYGYTF,TGTGCCAGCAGCTCCAGGACAGGTGCTAACTATGGCTACACCTTC
TRBJ2-5,17,NA,TRBV7-9,NA,CASSSPTYPTAEETQYF,TGTGCCAGCAGCTCACCAACCTATCCGACAGCTGAAGAGACCCAGTACTTC
TRBJ1-5,15,NA,TRBV5-1,TRBD1,CASSFSGQGDQPQHF,TGCGCCAGCAGCTTTTCCGGACAGGGGGATCAGCCCCAGCATTTT
TRBJ2-2,16,NA,TRBV5-1,TRBD1,CASSSGTGGNTGELFF,TGCGCCAGCAGCTCTGGGACAGGGGGGAACACCGGGGAGCTGTTTTTT
TRBJ2-7,13,few,TRBV9,TRBD1,CASSEGTVYEQYF,TGTGCCAGCAGCGAGGGGACAGTTTACGAGCAGTACTTC
TRBJ1-5,15,NA,TRBV2,TRBD1,CASSEGRGLNQPQHF,TGTGCCAGCAGTGAAGGCAGGGGGCTCAATCAGCCCCAGCATTTT
TRBJ2-1,15,NA,TRBV19,TRBD2,CASSTPSGRANEQFF,TGTGCCAGTAGTACCCCTAGCGGGAGGGCCAATGAGCAGTTCTTC
TRBJ2-5,11,NA,TRBV29-1,NA,CSVARGETQYF,TGCAGCGTTGCGAGGGGAGAGACCCAGTACTTC
TRBJ2-7,16,NA,TRBV6-4,TRBD2,CASSPTSSDGGCEQYF,TGTGCCAGCAGTCCGACCTCCTCGGACGGGGGGTGCGAGCAGTACTTC
TRBJ2-5,18,NA,TRBV5-1,TRBD1,CASSRGGKTGTARETQYF,TGCGCCAGCAGCCGAGGGGGAAAAACCGGGACAGCTAGGGAGACCCAGTACTTC
TRBJ1-1,15,once,TRBV6-1,TRBD1,CASSESRTGGVEAFF,TGTGCCAGCAGTGAAAGCAGGACAGGGGGTGTTGAAGCTTTCTTT
TRBJ2-5,16,NA,TRBV12-5,NA,CASGLRRGSLQETQYF,TGTGCTAGTGGTTTGCGTCGAGGCAGCCTCCAAGAGACCCAGTACTTC
TRBJ2-7,13,NA,TRBV25-1,TRBD2,CASSPTLAGERSF,TGTGCCAGCAGTCCGACCCTAGCGGGAGAGCGGAGCTTC
TRBJ2-1,12,NA,TRBV7-9,NA,CASSGQHNEQFF,TGTGCCAGCAGCGGACAGCACAATGAGCAGTTCTTC
TRBJ2-1,13,few,TRBV28,NA,CASSFGVYNEQFF,TGTGCCAGCAGCTTTGGGGTCTACAATGAGCAGTTCTTC
TRBJ2-1,14,many,TRBV27,TRBD2,CASSLLAIVDEQFF,TGTGCCAGCAGTCTACTAGCGATTGTCGATGAGCAGTTCTTC